What follows is one T cell receptor (beta chain) and its context. The data stem from a study of sequential checkpoint blockade in melanoma. TCRdb keeps only in-frame clones here, not all; method: immunoSEQ multiplex PCR. Among 37,000 or so clones listed, approximately 30% were seen once. Stated treatment: randomized to nivolumab then ipilimumab (arm A) or the reverse (arm B). The receptor was isolated from a human donor with melanoma. The material was tumor tissue (inferred from file names), obtained from a patient given nivolumab and ipilimumab in sequence.

Here the CDR3 reads CASSNGTAWIQYF. Here the CDR3 DNA reads TGCGCCAGCAGTAACGGGACCGCCTGGATTCAGTACTTC. The rearrangement joins TRBV23-1 to TRBJ2-7, with D tentatively TRBD1 or TRBD2 (5 bases each). TRBV23-1 is an open reading frame whose function is uncertain. V lost 5 bases, J lost 10 bases, and 18 bases lay in between. The CDR3 has 13 amino acids.